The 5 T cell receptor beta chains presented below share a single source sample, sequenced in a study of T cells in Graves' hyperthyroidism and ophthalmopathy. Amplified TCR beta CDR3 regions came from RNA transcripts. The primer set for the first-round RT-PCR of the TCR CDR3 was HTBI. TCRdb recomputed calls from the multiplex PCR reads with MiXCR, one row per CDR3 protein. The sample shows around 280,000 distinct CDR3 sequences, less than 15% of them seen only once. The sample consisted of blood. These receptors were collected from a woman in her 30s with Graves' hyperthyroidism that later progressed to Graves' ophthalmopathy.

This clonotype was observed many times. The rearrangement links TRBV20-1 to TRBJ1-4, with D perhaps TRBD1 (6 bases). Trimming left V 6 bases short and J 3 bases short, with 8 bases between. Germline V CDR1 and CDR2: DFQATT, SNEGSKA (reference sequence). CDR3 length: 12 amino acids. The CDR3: CSARTANEKLFF. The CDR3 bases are TGCAGTGCCCGGACAGCTAATGAAAAACTGTTTTTT.

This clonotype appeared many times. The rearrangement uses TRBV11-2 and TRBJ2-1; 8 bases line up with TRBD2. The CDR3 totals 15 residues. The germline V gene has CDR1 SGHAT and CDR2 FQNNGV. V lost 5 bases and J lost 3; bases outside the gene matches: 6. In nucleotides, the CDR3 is TGTGCCAGCAGCCCCGACCTAGCGGGCTACAATGAGCAGTTCTTC. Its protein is CASSPDLAGYNEQFF.

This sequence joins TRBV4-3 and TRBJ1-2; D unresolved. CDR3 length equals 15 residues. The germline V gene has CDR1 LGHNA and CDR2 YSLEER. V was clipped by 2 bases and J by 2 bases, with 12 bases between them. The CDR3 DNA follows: TGCGCCAGCAGCCAAAGAGGAAATTTGAACTATGGCTACACCTTC. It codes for CASSQRGNLNYGYTF.

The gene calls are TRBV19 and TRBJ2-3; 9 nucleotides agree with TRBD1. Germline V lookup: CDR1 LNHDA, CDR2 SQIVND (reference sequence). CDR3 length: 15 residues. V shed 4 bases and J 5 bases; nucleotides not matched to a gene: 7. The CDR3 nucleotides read TGTGCCAGTAGTACCGGGACAGGGCCGGTAGATACGCAGTATTTT. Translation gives CASSTGTGPVDTQYF.

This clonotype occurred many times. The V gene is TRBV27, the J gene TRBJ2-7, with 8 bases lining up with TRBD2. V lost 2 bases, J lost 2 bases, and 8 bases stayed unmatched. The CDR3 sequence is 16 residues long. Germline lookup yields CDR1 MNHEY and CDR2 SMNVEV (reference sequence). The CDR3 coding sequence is TGTGCCAGCAGTTTAGTTATGACGGGAGGGGCCTACGAGCAGTACTTC. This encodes CASSLVMTGGAYEQYF.